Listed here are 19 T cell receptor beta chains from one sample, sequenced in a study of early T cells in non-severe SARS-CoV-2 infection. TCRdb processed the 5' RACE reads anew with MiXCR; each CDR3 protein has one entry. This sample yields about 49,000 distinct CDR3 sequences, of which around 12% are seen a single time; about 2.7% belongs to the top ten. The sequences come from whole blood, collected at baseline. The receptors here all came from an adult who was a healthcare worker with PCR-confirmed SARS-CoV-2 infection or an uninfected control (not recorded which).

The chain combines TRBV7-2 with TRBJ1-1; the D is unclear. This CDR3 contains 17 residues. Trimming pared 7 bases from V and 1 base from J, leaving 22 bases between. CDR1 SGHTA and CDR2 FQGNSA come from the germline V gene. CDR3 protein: CASNKARSGGWNTEAFF. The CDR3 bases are TGTGCCAGCAACAAGGCCAGATCTGGCGGGTGGAACACTGAAGCTTTCTTT. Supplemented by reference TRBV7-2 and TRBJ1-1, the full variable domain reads GAGVSQSPSNKVTEKGKDVELRCDPISGHTALYWYRQSLGQGLEFLIYFQGNSAPDKSGLPSDRFSAERTGGSVSTLTIQRTQQEDSAVYLCASNKARSGGWNTEAFFGQGTRLTVV.

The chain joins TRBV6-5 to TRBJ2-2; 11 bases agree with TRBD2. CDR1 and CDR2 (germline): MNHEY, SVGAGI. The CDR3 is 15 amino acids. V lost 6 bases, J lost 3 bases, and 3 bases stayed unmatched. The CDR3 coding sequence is TGTGCCAGCAGGATAGCGGGAGGGCACACCGGGGAGCTGTTTTTT. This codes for CASRIAGGHTGELFF.

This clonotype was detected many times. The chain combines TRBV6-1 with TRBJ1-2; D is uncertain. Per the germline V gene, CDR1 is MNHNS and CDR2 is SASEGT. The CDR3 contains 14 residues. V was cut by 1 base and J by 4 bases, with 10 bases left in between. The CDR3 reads CASSEGVQSYGYTF. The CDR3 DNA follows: TGTGCCAGCAGTGAAGGTGTCCAATCCTATGGCTACACCTTC.

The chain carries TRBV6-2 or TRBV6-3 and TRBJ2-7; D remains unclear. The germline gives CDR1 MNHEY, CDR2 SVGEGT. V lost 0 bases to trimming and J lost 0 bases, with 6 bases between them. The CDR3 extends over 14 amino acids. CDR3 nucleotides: TGTGCCAGCAGTTACTCACAGACCTCCTACGAGCAGTACTTC. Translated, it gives CASSYSQTSYEQYF.

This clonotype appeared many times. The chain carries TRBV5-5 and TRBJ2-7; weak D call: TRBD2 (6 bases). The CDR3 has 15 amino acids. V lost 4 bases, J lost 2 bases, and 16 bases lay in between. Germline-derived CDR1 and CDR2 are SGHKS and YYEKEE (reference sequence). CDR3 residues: CASSVFGTGTYEQYF. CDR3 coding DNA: TGTGCCAGCAGCGTGTTTGGGACTGGAACCTACGAGCAGTACTTC.

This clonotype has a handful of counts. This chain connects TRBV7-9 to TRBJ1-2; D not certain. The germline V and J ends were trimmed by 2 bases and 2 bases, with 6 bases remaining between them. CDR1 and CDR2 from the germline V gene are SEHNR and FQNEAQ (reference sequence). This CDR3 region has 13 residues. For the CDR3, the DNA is TGTGCCAGCAGCTTACACCAAAACTATGGCTACACCTTC. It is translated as CASSLHQNYGYTF.

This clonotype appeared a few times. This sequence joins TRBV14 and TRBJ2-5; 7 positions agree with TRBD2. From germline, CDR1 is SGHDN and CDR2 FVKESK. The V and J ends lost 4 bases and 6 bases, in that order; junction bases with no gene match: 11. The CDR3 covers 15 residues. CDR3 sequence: CASSRPEPGGKTQYF. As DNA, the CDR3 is TGTGCCAGCAGCCGACCGGAACCGGGGGGAAAGACCCAGTACTTC.

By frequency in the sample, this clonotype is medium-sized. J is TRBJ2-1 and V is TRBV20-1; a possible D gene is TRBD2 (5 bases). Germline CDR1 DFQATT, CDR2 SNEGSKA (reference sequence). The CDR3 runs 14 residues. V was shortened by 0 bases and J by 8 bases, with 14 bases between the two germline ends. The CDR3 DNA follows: TGCAGTGCTAGAGATGACTCCGGGATGTATGAGCAGTTCTTC. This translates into CSARDDSGMYEQFF.

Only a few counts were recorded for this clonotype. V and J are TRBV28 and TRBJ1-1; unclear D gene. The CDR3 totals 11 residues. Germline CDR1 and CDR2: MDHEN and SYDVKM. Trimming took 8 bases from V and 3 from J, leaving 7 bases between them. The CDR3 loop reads CASRTYTEAFF. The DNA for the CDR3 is TGTGCCAGCCGGACCTACACTGAAGCTTTCTTT. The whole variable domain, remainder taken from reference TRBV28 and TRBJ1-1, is DVKVTQSSRYLVKRTGEKVFLECVQDMDHENMFWYRQDPGLGLRLIYFSYDVKMKEKGDIPEGYSVSREKKERFSLILESASTNQTSMYLCASRTYTEAFFGQGTRLTVV.

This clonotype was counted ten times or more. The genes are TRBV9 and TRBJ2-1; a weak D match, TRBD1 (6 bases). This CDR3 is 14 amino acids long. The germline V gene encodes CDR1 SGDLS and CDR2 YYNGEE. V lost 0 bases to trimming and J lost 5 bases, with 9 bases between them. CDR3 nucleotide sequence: TGTGCCAGCAGCGTAGCGACAGGAGACAATGAGCAGTTCTTC. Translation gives CASSVATGDNEQFF.

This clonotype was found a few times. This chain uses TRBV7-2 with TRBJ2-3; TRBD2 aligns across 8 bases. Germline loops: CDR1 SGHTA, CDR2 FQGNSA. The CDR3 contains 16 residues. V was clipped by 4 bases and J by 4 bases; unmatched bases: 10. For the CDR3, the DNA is TGTGCCAGCAGCTCCCCCAGCGGGAGTCGGGCAGATACGCAGTATTTT. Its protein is CASSSPSGSRADTQYF.

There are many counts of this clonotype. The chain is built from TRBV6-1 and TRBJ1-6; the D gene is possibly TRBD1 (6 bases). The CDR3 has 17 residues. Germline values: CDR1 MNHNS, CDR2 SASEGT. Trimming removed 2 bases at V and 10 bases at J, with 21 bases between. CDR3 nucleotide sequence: TGTGCCAGCAGTGAAATGGGCGGAGGGGGTTCACGGTCACCCCTCCACTTT. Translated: CASSEMGGGGSRSPLHF.

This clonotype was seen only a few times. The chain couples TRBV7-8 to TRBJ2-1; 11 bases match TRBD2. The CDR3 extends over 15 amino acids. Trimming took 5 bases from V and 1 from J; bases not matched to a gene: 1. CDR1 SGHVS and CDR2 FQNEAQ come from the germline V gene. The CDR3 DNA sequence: TGTGCCAGCAGCGGGACTAGCGGTTCCTACAATGAGCAGTTCTTC. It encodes CASSGTSGSYNEQFF.

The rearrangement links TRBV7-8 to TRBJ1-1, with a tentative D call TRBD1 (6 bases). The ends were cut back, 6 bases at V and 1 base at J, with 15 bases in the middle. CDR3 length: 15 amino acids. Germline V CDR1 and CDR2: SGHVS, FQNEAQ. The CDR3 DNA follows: TGTGCCAGCAGATCCACGGGACAACAGAACACTGAAGCTTTCTTT. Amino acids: CASRSTGQQNTEAFF.

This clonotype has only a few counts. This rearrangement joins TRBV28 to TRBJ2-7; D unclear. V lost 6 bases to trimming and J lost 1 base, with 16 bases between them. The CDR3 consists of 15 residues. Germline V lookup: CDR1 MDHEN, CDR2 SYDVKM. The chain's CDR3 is CASRVDQVGSYEQYF. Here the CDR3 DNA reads TGTGCCAGCAGGGTAGACCAAGTAGGTTCCTACGAGCAGTACTTC.

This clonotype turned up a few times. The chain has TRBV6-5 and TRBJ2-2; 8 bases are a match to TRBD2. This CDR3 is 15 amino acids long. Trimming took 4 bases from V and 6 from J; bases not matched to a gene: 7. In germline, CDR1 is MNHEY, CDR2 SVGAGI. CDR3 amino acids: CASSLLAEGAGELFF. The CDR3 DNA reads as TGTGCCAGCAGTTTACTAGCGGAGGGGGCCGGGGAGCTGTTTTTT.

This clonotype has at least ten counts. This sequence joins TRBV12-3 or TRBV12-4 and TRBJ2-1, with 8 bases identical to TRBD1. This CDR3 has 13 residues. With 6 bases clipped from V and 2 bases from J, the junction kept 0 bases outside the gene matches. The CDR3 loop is CASRDRAYNEQFF. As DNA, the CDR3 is TGTGCCAGCAGGGACAGGGCCTACAATGAGCAGTTCTTC.

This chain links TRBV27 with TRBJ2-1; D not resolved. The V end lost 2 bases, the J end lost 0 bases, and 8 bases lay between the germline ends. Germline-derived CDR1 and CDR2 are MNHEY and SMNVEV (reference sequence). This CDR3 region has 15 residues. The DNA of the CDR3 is TGTGCCAGCAGTTTAGGGCCGAGCTCCTACAATGAGCAGTTCTTC. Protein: CASSLGPSSYNEQFF.

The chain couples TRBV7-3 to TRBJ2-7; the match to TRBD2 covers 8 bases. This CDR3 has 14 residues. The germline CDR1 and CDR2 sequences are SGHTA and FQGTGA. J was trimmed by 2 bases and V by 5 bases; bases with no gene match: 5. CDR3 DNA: TGTGCCAGCAGCCCCCGGGAGGGGCCCTACGAGCAGTACTTC. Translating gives CASSPREGPYEQYF.